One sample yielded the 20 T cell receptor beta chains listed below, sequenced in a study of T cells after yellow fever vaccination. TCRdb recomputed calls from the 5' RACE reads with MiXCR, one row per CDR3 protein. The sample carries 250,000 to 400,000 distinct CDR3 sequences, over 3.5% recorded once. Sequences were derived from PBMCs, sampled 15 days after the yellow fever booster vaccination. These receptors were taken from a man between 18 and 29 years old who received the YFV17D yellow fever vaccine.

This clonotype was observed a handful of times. CDR3 loop: CASSLDPSAGIYTF. The CDR3 DNA reads as TGCGCCAGCAGCTTGGACCCTTCGGCAGGGATCTACACCTTC. The rearrangement uses TRBV5-1 and TRBJ1-2; a weak D match, TRBD1 (5 bases). V was pared by 0 bases and J by 10 bases, with 16 bases between. Germline assignment: CDR1 SGHRS and CDR2 YFSETQ. The CDR3 contains 14 residues. Full variable domain (rest looked up from reference TRBV5-1 and TRBJ1-2): KAGVTQTPRYLIKTRGQQVTLSCSPISGHRSVSWYQQTPGQGLQFLFEYFSETQRNKGNFPGRFSGRQFSNSRSEMNVSTLELGDSALYLCASSLDPSAGIYTFGSGTRLTVV.

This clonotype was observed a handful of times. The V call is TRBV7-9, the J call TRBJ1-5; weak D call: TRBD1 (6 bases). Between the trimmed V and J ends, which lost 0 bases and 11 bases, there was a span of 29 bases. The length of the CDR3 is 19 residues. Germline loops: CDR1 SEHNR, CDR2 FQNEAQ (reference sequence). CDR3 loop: CASSLAPPLGTGRKEAQHF. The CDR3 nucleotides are TGTGCCAGCAGCTTAGCCCCCCCCTTAGGAACAGGGCGCAAGGAGGCCCAGCATTTT.

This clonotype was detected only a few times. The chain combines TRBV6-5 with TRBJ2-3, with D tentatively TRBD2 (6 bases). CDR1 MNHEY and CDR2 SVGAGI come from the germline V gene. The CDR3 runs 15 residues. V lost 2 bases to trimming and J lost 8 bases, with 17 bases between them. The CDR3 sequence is CASSYAISDGSTQYF. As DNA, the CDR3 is TGTGCCAGCAGTTACGCTATAAGCGACGGGAGTACGCAGTATTTT.

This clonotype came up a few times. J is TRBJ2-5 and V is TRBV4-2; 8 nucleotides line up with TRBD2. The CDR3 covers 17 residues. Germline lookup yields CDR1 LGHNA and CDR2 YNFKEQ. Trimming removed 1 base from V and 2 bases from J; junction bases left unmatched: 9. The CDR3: CASSQGSGAGGQETQYF. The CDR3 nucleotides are TGTGCCAGCAGCCAAGGATCGGGGGCGGGGGGTCAAGAGACCCAGTACTTC.

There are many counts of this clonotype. CDR3 bases: TGTGCCAGTTCCGGGACAGACTATGGCTACACCTTC. This sequence encodes CASSGTDYGYTF. The chain combines TRBV12-3 or TRBV12-4 with TRBJ1-2, with 7 bases lining up with TRBD1. The CDR3 is 12 residues long. The V segment lost 9 bases and the J segment 3 bases; nucleotides outside the gene matches: 4.

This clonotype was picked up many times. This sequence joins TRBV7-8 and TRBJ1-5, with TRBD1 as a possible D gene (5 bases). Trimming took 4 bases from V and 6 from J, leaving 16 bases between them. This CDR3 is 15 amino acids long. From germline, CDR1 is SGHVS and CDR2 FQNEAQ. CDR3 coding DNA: TGTGCCAGCAGCTCGTTCCAGGGCCCAAGTCAGCCCCAGCATTTT. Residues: CASSSFQGPSQPQHF.

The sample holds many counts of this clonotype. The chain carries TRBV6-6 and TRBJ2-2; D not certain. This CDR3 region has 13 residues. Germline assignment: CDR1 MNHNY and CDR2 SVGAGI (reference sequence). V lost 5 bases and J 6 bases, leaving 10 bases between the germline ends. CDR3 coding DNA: TGTGCCAGCAGTAAGACAAGTCCCGGGGAGCTGTTTTTT. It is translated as CASSKTSPGELFF.

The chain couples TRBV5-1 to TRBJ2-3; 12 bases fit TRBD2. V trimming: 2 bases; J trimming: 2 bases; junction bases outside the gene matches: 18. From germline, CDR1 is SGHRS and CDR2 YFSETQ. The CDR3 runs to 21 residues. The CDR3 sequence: CASSFSLTSGGHRLYTDTQYF. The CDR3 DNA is TGCGCCAGCAGCTTCTCCCTGACTAGCGGGGGACACAGACTTTACACAGATACGCAGTATTTT.

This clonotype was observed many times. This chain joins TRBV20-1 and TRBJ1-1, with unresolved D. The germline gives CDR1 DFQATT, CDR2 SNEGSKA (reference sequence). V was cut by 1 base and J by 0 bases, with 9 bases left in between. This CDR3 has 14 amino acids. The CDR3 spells CSARGQTLNTEAFF. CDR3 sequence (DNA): TGCAGTGCTAGAGGCCAGACTCTGAACACTGAAGCTTTCTTT.

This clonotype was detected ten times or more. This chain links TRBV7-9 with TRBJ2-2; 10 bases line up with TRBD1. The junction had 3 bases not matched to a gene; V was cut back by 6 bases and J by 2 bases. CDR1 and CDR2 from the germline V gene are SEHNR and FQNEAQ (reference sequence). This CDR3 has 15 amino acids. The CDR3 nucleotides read TGTGCCAGCAGGTGGACAGGGGGAAACACCGGGGAGCTGTTTTTT. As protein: CASRWTGGNTGELFF.

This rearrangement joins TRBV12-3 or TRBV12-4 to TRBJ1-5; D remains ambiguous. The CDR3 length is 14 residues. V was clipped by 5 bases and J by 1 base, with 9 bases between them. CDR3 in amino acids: CASSSWASNQPQHF. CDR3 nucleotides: TGTGCCAGCAGTAGCTGGGCGAGCAATCAGCCCCAGCATTTT.

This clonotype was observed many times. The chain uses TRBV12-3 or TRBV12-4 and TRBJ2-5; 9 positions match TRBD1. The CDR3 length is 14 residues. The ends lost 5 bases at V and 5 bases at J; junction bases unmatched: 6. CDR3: CASSVQGAKETQYF. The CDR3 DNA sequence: TGTGCCAGCAGTGTACAGGGGGCGAAGGAGACCCAGTACTTC.

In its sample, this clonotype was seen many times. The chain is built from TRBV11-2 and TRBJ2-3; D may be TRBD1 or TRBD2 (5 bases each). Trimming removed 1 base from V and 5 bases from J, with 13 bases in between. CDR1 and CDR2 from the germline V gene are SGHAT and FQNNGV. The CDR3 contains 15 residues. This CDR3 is CASSLGLGGRDTQYF. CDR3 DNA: TGTGCCAGCAGCTTAGGTCTTGGGGGACGAGATACGCAGTATTTT. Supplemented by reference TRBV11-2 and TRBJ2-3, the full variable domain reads EAGVAQSPRYKIIEKRQSVAFWCNPISGHATLYWYQQILGQGPKLLIQFQNNGVVDDSQLPKDRFSAERLKGVDSTLKIQPAKLEDSAVYLCASSLGLGGRDTQYFGPGTRLTVL.

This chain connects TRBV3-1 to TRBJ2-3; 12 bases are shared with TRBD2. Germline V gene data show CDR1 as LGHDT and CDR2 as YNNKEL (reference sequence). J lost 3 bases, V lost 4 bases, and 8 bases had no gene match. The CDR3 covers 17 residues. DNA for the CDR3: TGTGCCAGCAGCCCGCTAGCGGGGGGGCCAACAACAGATACGCAGTATTTT. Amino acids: CASSPLAGGPTTDTQYF.

The DNA for the CDR3 is TGTGCCAGCAGCTTTAGGGGGGTCTCTGAAGCTTTCTTT. It specifies CASSFRGVSEAFF. The J gene is TRBJ1-1, the V gene TRBV7-2, with a tentative D call TRBD1 (6 bases). The CDR3 extends over 13 amino acids. Germline V lookup: CDR1 SGHTA, CDR2 FQGNSA. The V gene lost 3 bases and the J gene lost 6 bases, with 11 bases spanning the gap.

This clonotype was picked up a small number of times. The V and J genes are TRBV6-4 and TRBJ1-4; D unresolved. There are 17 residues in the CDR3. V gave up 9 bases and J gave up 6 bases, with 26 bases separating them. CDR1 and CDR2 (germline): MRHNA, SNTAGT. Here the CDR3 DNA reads TGTGCCAGAGAACATGGGTGTCAGCCACACGAACATGAAAAACTGTTTTTT. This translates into CAREHGCQPHEHEKLFF.

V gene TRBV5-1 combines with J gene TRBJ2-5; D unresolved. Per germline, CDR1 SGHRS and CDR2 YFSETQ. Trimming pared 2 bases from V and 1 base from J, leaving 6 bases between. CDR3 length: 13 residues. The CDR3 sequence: CASSLSTQETQYF. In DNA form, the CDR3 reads TGCGCCAGCAGCTTAAGCACCCAAGAGACCCAGTACTTC.

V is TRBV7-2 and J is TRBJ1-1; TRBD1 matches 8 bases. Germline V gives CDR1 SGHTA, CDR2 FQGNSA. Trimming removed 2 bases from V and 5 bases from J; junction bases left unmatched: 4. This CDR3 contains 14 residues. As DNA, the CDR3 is TGTACCAGCAGCTTACGACAGGGGAGGACTGAAGCTTTCTTT. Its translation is CTSSLRQGRTEAFF.

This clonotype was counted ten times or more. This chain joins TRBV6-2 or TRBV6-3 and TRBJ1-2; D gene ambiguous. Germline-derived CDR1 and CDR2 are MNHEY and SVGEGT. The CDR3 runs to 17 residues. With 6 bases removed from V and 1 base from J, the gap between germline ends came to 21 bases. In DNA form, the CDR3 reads TGTGCCAGCAGCGTTACCGACGCCAGACACCTTAACTATGGCTACACCTTC. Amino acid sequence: CASSVTDARHLNYGYTF.

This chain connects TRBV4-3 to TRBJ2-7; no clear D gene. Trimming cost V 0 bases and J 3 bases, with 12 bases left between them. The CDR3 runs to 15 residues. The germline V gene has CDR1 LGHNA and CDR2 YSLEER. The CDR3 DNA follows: TGCGCCAGCAGCCAAGATACCACTACCCGCTACGAGCAGTACTTC. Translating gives CASSQDTTTRYEQYF.